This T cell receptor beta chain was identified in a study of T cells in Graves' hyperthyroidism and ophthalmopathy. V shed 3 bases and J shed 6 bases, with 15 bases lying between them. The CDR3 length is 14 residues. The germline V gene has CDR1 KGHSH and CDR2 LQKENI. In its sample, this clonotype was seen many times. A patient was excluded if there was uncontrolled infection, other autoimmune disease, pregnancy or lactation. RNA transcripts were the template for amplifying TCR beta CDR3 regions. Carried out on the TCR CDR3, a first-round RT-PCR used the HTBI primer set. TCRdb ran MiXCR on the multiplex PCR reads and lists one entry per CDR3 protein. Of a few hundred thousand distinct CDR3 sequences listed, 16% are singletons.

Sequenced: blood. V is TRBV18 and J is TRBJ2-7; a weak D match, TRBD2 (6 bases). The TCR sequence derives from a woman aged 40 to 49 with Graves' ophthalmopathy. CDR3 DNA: TGTGCCAGCTCACCCGGCACAAACGGGGGCGAGCAGTACTTC. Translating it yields CASSPGTNGGEQYF.